The 10 T cell receptor beta chains reported below all come from one sample, sequenced in a study of cytomegalovirus exposure and HLA in healthy donors. Sequenced by immunoSEQ multiplex PCR; TCRdb stores in-frame clones only, minus some. The sample contains approximately 110,000 clones, about 90% of which appear only once. The sample comprised PBMCs. The receptor set was obtained from a woman aged 18-30 years in good health and CMV-seronegative.

This clone has a handful of counts. V gene TRBV18 combines with J gene TRBJ1-6, with 8 bases that match TRBD1. The ends lost 4 bases at V and 4 bases at J; junction bases unmatched: 9. There are 17 residues in the CDR3. Germline V lookup: CDR1 KGHSH, CDR2 LQKENI. The CDR3 is CASSHQTTGGYNSPLHF. As DNA, the CDR3 is TGTGCCAGCTCACACCAGACAACAGGGGGGTATAATTCACCCCTCCACTTT.

The chain recombines TRBV13 with TRBJ2-7; D gene ambiguous. V lost 5 bases to trimming and J lost 2 bases, with 10 bases between them. The CDR3 length is 13 residues. The germline gives CDR1 PRHDT, CDR2 FYEKMQ (reference sequence). CDR3 amino acids: CASSQRSAYEQYF. CDR3 nucleotides: TGTGCCAGCAGCCAAAGGAGTGCCTACGAGCAGTACTTC. The full variable domain, rest sourced from reference TRBV13 and TRBJ2-7, is AAGVIQSPRHLIKEKRETATLKCYPIPRHDTVYWYQQGPGQDPQFLISFYEKMQSDKGSIPDRFSAQQFSDYHSELNMSSLELGDSALYFCASSQRSAYEQYFGPGTRLTVT.

This CDR3 is CSASRNTEAFF. In DNA, the CDR3 is TGCAGTGCTAGTAGGAACACTGAAGCTTTCTTT. V and J are TRBV20-1 and TRBJ1-1; D call uncertain. The V end was cut by 3 bases, the J end by 1 base, with 3 bases between. The CDR3 extends over 11 amino acids. Germline CDR1 and CDR2: DFQATT and SNEGSKA (reference sequence).

This clone turned up a few times. The rearrangement links TRBV19 to TRBJ2-4; 10 nucleotides align to TRBD2. V lost 7 bases to trimming and J lost 7 bases; unmatched junction nucleotides: 7. Germline V CDR1 and CDR2: LNHDA, SQIVND (reference sequence). This CDR3 is built from 14 residues. The CDR3 region is CASTPSGRGNIQYF. CDR3 in DNA: TGTGCCAGTACTCCTAGCGGGAGAGGTAACATTCAGTACTTC.

The rearrangement links TRBV27 to TRBJ2-2; 7 nucleotides line up with TRBD1. The CDR3 runs to 15 residues. The germline V gene encodes CDR1 MNHEY and CDR2 SMNVEV (reference sequence). V was pared by 3 bases and J by 3 bases, with 4 bases of the junction left unmatched. The CDR3 DNA reads as TGTGCCAGCAGTTTCGCCAGGGGGTACACCGGGGAGCTGTTTTTT. Its translation is CASSFARGYTGELFF.

The chain links TRBV2 to TRBJ1-5, with a possible D match to TRBD1 (6 bases). V lost 1 base and J lost 3, with 16 bases in between. The CDR3 length is 17 residues. Germline V gives CDR1 SNHLY, CDR2 FYNNEI. Written as DNA, the CDR3 is TGTGCCAGCAGTGAAGACCCATTGGACAGACTCAATCAGCCCCAGCATTTT. It encodes CASSEDPLDRLNQPQHF.

CDR3: CASTQILNTDTQYF. The CDR3 coding sequence is TGTGCCAGCACTCAAATACTTAACACAGATACGCAGTATTTT. The chain recombines TRBV18 with TRBJ2-3; no clear D gene. This CDR3 has 14 residues. The V and J ends lost 8 bases and 2 bases respectively, with 14 bases between them. Germline-derived CDR1 and CDR2 are KGHSH and LQKENI.

The chain couples TRBV5-1 to TRBJ1-1; 10 positions match TRBD1. With 0 bases clipped from V and 5 bases from J, the junction kept 13 bases outside the gene matches. The CDR3 length is 18 residues. In germline, CDR1 is SGHRS, CDR2 YFSETQ. The CDR3, as DNA: TGCGCCAGCAGCTTGGTTTATCTCGTAGGACAGGGGGGAACTGAAGCTTTCTTT. As protein: CASSLVYLVGQGGTEAFF.

The genes are TRBV5-1 and TRBJ2-3, with 11 bases matching TRBD2. The trim removed 4 bases at V and 0 bases at J, leaving 4 bases unmatched. This CDR3 is built from 16 residues. CDR1 is SGHRS and CDR2 is YFSETQ in the germline V gene. CDR3 DNA sequence: TGCGCCAGCAGCCGTGGGACTAGCGGAAGCACAGATACGCAGTATTTT. Encoded protein: CASSRGTSGSTDTQYF.

The rearrangement uses TRBV18 and TRBJ1-6; tentatively, D is TRBD1 (5 bases). The CDR3 extends over 14 amino acids. Trimming pared 3 bases from V and 7 bases from J, leaving 10 bases between. Germline loops: CDR1 KGHSH, CDR2 LQKENI. In nucleotides, the CDR3 is TGTGCCAGCTCACCCAGGGATGACAATTCACCCCTCCACTTT. Its protein is CASSPRDDNSPLHF.